Listed below are T cell receptor beta chains from one sample, sequenced in a study of response to subunit inactivated influenza vaccine. From the RT-PCR reads, TCRdb called clonotypes with MiXCR, one entry per CDR3 protein. The sample holds some 500,000 distinct CDR3 sequences, 25% seen once. Source: CD4+ T cells sorted from PBMCs, taken 5 to 6 days after vaccination. The receptors come from a man in his fifties or sixties who received an inactivated influenza vaccine. CDR3s include the opening cysteine and the closing phenylalanine or tryptophan. The D gene is left open where the match is weak. A clone size is listed for some rows: how often the clone was seen (once, few, many), or a class if it is expanded.

J gene | V gene | D gene | clone size | CDR3 DNA | CDR3 protein
TRBJ2-7 | TRBV5-1 | - | - | TGCGCCAGCAGCTCTAGCGCCTATTCCTACGAGCAGTACTTC | CASSSSAYSYEQYF
TRBJ2-1 | TRBV11-2 | TRBD2 | - | TGTGCCAGCAGCTCCTATTTTTCACTAGCGGGAGTTTCCAATGAGCAGTTCTTC | CASSSYFSLAGVSNEQFF
TRBJ2-7 | TRBV10-3 | - | - | TGTGCCATCAGTGAGTCGACCCCAGCGTCCTACGAGCAGTACTTC | CAISESTPASYEQYF
TRBJ2-7 | TRBV15 | - | few | TGTGCCACCAGCAGAGAGACCTTATACGAGCAGTACTTC | CATSRETLYEQYF
TRBJ2-7 | TRBV7-9 | TRBD1 | - | TGTGCCAGCAGCTCGGACAGGGGGTCTAACGAGCAGTACTTC | CASSSDRGSNEQYF
TRBJ2-3 | TRBV6-5 | TRBD2 | - | TGTGCCAGCAGTTACTCTAGCGGGGGATCCGTTGAGTATTTT | CASSYSSGGSVEYF
TRBJ2-1 | TRBV5-1 | - | few | TGCGCCAGCAGCTGGACAGTTAGGAGTTTGCGGTTCTTC | CASSWTVRSLRFF
TRBJ2-7 | TRBV5-1 | TRBD1 | - | TGCGCCAGCAGCTTGGATCGCAGGGGGCGAGGAGAGCAGTACTTC | CASSLDRRGRGEQYF
TRBJ2-1 | TRBV20-1 | TRBD2 | few | TGCAGTGCTAGTAGCGGGAGAATCCACAATGAGCAGTTCTTC | CSASSGRIHNEQFF
TRBJ2-5 | TRBV20-1 | TRBD1 | many | TGCAGTGCTAGATACGGAGGACAGGGGGGGGAGACCCAGTACTTC | CSARYGGQGGETQYF
TRBJ2-1 | TRBV5-1 | TRBD2 | - | TGCGCCAGCAGCTTGGACTGGACACTAGCGGGAGGGCCGAGTGAGCAGTTCTTC | CASSLDWTLAGGPSEQFF
TRBJ2-2 | TRBV5-1 | TRBD1 | - | TGCGCCAGCAGCTTGGGGGACAGGCCCACCGGGGAGCTGTTTTTT | CASSLGDRPTGELFF
TRBJ1-4 | TRBV19 | - | - | TGTGCCAGTAGTGGCCAGGGAGAGACTAATGAAAAACTGTTTTTT | CASSGQGETNEKLFF
TRBJ2-7 | TRBV10-3 | TRBD2 | once | TGTGCCATCAGATGGACTAGCGGGTCCTACGAGCAGTACTTC | CAIRWTSGSYEQYF
TRBJ2-2 | TRBV12-3/TRBV12-4 | - | - | TGTGCCAGCAGTTTAGCGGGAGCTAAGACCGGGGAGCTGTTTTTT | CASSLAGAKTGELFF
TRBJ1-1 | TRBV6-2/TRBV6-3 | TRBD1 | - | TGTGCCAGCAGTTACTTTGGGACAGGAGAAGCGGCTTTCTTT | CASSYFGTGEAAFF
TRBJ2-5 | TRBV27 | - | - | TGTGCCAGCAGTTTATCGGTCGGCTGGGTAAAAGAGACCCAGTACTTC | CASSLSVGWVKETQYF
TRBJ2-3 | TRBV27 | - | - | TGTGCCAGCAGTTTAAACGCTACGCAGTATTTT | CASSLNATQYF
TRBJ2-3 | TRBV10-3 | TRBD1 | - | TGTGCCATCAGTGGGACAGGGATGGGCCCAGATACGCAGTATTTT | CAISGTGMGPDTQYF
TRBJ2-5 | TRBV12-3/TRBV12-4 | TRBD2 | once | TGTGCCAGCACCTCGGGGGGAGGGGCTGGGGAGACCCAGTACTTC | CASTSGGGAGETQYF
TRBJ1-1 | TRBV20-1 | - | few | TGCAGTGCTAGCCGCGGCAGGGTGAACACTGAAGCTTTCTTT | CSASRGRVNTEAFF
TRBJ1-2 | TRBV18 | - | few | TGTGCCAGCTCACCGGGAACTTACTATGGCTACACCTTC | CASSPGTYYGYTF
TRBJ2-3 | TRBV15 | - | - | TGTGCCACCAGCAGAGATAGTCAGTATACAGATACGCAGTATTTT | CATSRDSQYTDTQYF
TRBJ1-2 | TRBV10-3 | TRBD1 | - | TGTGCCATCAGTGACTGGGACAGAAACGGCTACACCTTC | CAISDWDRNGYTF
TRBJ1-3 | TRBV6-1 | - | few | TGTGCCAGCAGGGCCCAGGAGTCTGGAAACACCATATATTTT | CASRAQESGNTIYF
TRBJ2-1 | TRBV6-1 | - | - | TGTGCCACCCTACCGACGGGTTCCTACAATGAGCAGTTCTTC | CATLPTGSYNEQFF
TRBJ2-7 | TRBV20-1 | - | few | TGCAGTGCTAGAGGGCCCCTACAGAGCTACGAGCAGTACTTC | CSARGPLQSYEQYF
TRBJ2-7 | TRBV27 | TRBD1 | few | TGTGCCAGCAGTTTATACGACAGGGGGCCCTACGAGCAGTACTTC | CASSLYDRGPYEQYF
TRBJ2-7 | TRBV29-1 | - | - | TGCAGCGTAGCCTGGGGTACAGGGCCCTACGAGCAGTACTTC | CSVAWGTGPYEQYF
TRBJ1-1 | TRBV6-5 | TRBD1 | - | TGTGCCAGCAGTTACCCTGGACAGGGGCTGAACACTGAAGCTTTCTTT | CASSYPGQGLNTEAFF
TRBJ2-4 | TRBV7-9 | - | - | TGTGCCAGCAGCTTAGCGCTTGTAGGGGAAGCCAAAAACATTCAGTACTTC | CASSLALVGEAKNIQYF
TRBJ2-1 | TRBV14 | TRBD2 | few | TGTGCCAGCAGCCCACTTAGCGGGAGGGCCCTCAATGAGCAGTTCTTC | CASSPLSGRALNEQFF
TRBJ1-1 | TRBV3-1 | - | - | TGTGCCAGCAGCCAAGATATAGGGGGATACACTGAAGCTTTCTTT | CASSQDIGGYTEAFF
TRBJ2-4 | TRBV6-2/TRBV6-3 | - | - | TGTGCCAGCAGTTATTCGGACATTCAGTACTTC | CASSYSDIQYF
TRBJ2-1 | TRBV6-2/TRBV6-3 | TRBD2 | few | TGTGCCAGCAGTTACAGAGCGGGGGGTTCCTACAATGAGCAGTTCTTC | CASSYRAGGSYNEQFF
TRBJ2-1 | TRBV30 | - | - | TGTGCCTGGAGTTTACGGTTATACAATGAGCAGTTCTTC | CAWSLRLYNEQFF
TRBJ2-1 | TRBV6-2/TRBV6-3 | - | - | TGTGCCAGCAGGAAGCGAGTGCTGGGGTACAATGAGCAGTTCTTC | CASRKRVLGYNEQFF
TRBJ2-5 | TRBV5-1 | - | few | TGCGCCAGCGCACTTACATACGAGACCCAGTACTTC | CASALTYETQYF
TRBJ2-1 | TRBV10-3 | TRBD2 | many | TGTGCCATCCGCCAGCGGGAGAACAATGAGCAGTTCTTC | CAIRQRENNEQFF
TRBJ2-4 | TRBV6-2/TRBV6-3 | - | - | TGTGCCAGCAGTTACGGCAGCATTCAGTACTTC | CASSYGSIQYF
TRBJ2-7 | TRBV7-2 | TRBD1 | many | TGTGCCAGCAGCTCCTGGGGACAGGCCTACGAGCAGTACTTC | CASSSWGQAYEQYF
TRBJ1-6 | TRBV20-1 | - | few | TGCAGTGCTAGAGAGCCGGGACGGGATAATTCACCCCTCCACTTT | CSAREPGRDNSPLHF
TRBJ1-2 | TRBV27 | TRBD1 | once | TGTGCCAGCAGGGGCGGGGACAGGGGGATCTATGGCTACACCTTC | CASRGGDRGIYGYTF
TRBJ2-3 | TRBV20-1 | TRBD2 | - | TGCAGTGCTAGACCCCCCCTAGCGGGAGAGGCAGATACGCAGTATTTT | CSARPPLAGEADTQYF
TRBJ1-5 | TRBV12-3/TRBV12-4 | - | - | TGTGCCAGCAGTTTGTTCCGGGGTCCTAATCAGCCCCAGCATTTT | CASSLFRGPNQPQHF
TRBJ2-7 | TRBV5-6 | TRBD1 | - | TGTGCCAGCAGCGCCTTAACAGGGGAGAACTCCTACGAGCAGTACTTC | CASSALTGENSYEQYF
TRBJ2-1 | TRBV20-1 | TRBD2 | - | TGCAGTGCTAGAGATCGCAGACTAGCGGGAGGAGAGCAGTTCTTC | CSARDRRLAGGEQFF
TRBJ2-7 | TRBV29-1 | - | - | TGCAGCGTCAGAGCAGGGGCCGACGAGCAGTACTTC | CSVRAGADEQYF
TRBJ1-1 | TRBV29-1 | TRBD1 | - | TGCAGCGTCGCCGACAGGGGCCCTGAAGCTTTCTTT | CSVADRGPEAFF
TRBJ2-7 | TRBV7-6 | TRBD2 | few | TGTGCCAGCAGCTTAGAGCGGGGGACGGGCGAGCAGTACTTC | CASSLERGTGEQYF